The following is a TCR beta chain sequence with its context. Its target is unknown. Per the germline V gene, CDR1 is SGHKS and CDR2 is YYEKEE (reference sequence). CDR3 length equals 16 residues. The V gene lost 4 bases and the J gene lost 2 bases, with 15 bases spanning the gap. TCRdb's copy holds only in-frame clones and misses some; the assay was immunoSEQ multiplex PCR. The table includes approximately 40,000 clones, around 80% detected once. This entry belongs to a study of vaccination effects on CD4 cells after COVID-19. Study outcomes and limitations: Post-vaccine spike-reactive clones in convalescents were mainly new vaccine-induced clones.

The culture ran for roughly ten days, and then CD4+ T cells were isolated. PCR confirmed that the person was infected with SARS-CoV-2 between March and December 2020. Either the BNT162b2 or mRNA-1273 vaccine was given to participants in two doses. The TCR originated in a human donor who had a prior SARS-CoV-2 infection. Material: CD4+ T cells from PBMCs cultured without peptide, obtained after COVID-19 vaccination. V and J are TRBV5-5 and TRBJ2-2; the D gene is possibly TRBD1 (5 bases). In DNA, the CDR3 is TGTGCCAGCAGCCGAAATGAGGACACTAACACCGGGGAGCTGTTTTTT. Protein product: CASSRNEDTNTGELFF. Drawing the rest from reference TRBV5-5 and TRBJ2-2, the complete variable domain is DAGVTQSPTHLIKTRGQQVTLRCSPISGHKSVSWYQQVLGQGPQFIFQYYEKEERGRGNFPDRFSARQFPNYSSELNVNALLLGDSALYLCASSRNEDTNTGELFFGEGSRLTVL.